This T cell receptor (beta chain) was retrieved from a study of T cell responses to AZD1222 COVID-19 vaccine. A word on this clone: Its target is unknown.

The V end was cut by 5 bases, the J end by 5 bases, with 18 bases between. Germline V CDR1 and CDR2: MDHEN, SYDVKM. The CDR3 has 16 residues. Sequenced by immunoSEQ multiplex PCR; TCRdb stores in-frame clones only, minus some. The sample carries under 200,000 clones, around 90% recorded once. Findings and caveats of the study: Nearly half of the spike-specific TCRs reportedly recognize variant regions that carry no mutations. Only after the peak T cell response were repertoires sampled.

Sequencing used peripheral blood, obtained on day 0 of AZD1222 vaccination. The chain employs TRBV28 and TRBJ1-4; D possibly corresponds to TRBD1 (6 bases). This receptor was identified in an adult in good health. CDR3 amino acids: CASSPQGRGPNEKLFF. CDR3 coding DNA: TGTGCCAGCAGTCCTCAGGGGCGCGGACCGAATGAAAAACTGTTTTTT.